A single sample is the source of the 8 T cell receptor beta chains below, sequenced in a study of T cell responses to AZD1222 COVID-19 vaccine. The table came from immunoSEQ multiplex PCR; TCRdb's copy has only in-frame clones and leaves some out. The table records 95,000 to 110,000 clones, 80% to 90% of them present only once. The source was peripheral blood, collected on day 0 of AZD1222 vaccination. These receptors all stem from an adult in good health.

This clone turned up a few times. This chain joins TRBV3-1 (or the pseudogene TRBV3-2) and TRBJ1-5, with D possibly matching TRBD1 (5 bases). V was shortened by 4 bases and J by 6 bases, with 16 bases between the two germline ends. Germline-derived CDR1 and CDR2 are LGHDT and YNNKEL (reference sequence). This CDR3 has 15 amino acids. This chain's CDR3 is CASSPGAGWGQPQHF. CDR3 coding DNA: TGTGCCAGCAGCCCCGGGGCCGGATGGGGTCAGCCCCAGCATTTT.

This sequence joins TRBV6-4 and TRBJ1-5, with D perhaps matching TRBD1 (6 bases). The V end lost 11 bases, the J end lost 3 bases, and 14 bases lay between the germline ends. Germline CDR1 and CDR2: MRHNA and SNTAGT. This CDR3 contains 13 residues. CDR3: CAGPTGINQPQHF. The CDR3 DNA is TGTGCCGGCCCCACAGGGATCAATCAGCCCCAGCATTTT.

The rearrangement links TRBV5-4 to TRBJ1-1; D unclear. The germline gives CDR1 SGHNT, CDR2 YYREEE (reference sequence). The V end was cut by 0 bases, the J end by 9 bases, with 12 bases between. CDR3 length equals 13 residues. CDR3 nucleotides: TGTGCCAGCAGCTTGGGGGGTTACTACCAAGCTTTCTTT. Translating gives CASSLGGYYQAFF.

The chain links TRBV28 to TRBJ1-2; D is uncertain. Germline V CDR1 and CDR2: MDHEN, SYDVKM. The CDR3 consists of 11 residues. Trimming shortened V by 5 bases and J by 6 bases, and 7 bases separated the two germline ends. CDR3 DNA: TGTGCCAGCAGTAGAGGGAATGGCTACACCTTC. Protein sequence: CASSRGNGYTF.

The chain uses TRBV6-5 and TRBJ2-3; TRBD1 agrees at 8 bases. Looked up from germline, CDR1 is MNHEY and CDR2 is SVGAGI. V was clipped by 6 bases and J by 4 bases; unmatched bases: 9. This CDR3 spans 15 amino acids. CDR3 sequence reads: CASSPGTGTPDTQYF. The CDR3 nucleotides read TGTGCCAGCAGCCCCGGGACAGGCACCCCAGATACGCAGTATTTT.

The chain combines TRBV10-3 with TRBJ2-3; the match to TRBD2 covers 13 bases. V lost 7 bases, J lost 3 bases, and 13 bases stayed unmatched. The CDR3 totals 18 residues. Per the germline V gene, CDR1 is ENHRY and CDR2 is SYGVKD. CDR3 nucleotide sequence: TGTGCCATCAAAGGACTAGCGGGAGCAGAGCCCTCGACAGATACGCAGTATTTT. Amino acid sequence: CAIKGLAGAEPSTDTQYF.

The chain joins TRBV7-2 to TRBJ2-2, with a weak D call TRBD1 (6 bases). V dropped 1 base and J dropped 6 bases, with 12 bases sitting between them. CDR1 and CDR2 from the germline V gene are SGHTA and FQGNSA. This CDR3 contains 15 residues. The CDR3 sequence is CASSLGTAFAGELFF. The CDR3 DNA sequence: TGTGCCAGCAGCTTAGGGACAGCATTCGCCGGGGAGCTGTTTTTT.

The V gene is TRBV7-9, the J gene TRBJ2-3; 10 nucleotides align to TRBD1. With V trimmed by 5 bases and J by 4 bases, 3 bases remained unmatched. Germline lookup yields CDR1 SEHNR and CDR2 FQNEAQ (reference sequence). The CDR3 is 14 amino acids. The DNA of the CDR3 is TGTGCCAGCAGCATCGGACAGGGGGCAGATACGCAGTATTTT. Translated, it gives CASSIGQGADTQYF. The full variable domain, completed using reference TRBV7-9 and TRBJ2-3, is DTGVSQNPRHKITKRGQNVTFRCDPISEHNRLYWYRQTLGQGPEFLTYFQNEAQLEKSRLLSDRFSAERPKGSFSTLEIQRTEQGDSAMYLCASSIGQGADTQYFGPGTRLTVL.